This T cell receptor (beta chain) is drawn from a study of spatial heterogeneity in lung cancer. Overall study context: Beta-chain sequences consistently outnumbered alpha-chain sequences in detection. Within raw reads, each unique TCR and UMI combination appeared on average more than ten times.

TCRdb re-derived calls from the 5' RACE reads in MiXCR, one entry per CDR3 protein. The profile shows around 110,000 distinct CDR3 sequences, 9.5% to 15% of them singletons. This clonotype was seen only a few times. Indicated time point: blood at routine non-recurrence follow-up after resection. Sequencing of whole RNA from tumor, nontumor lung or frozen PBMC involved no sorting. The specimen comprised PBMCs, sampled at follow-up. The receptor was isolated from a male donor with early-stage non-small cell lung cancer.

The CDR3 protein is CASSLESRGLSYGYTF. The CDR3 DNA sequence: TGCGCCAGCAGCTTGGAGAGCAGGGGGCTGAGCTATGGCTACACCTTC. The genes are TRBV5-1 and TRBJ1-2, with TRBD1 matching over 8 bases. The CDR3 covers 16 residues. Germline-derived CDR1 and CDR2 are SGHRS and YFSETQ. J lost 4 bases, V lost 0 bases, and 8 bases had no gene match.